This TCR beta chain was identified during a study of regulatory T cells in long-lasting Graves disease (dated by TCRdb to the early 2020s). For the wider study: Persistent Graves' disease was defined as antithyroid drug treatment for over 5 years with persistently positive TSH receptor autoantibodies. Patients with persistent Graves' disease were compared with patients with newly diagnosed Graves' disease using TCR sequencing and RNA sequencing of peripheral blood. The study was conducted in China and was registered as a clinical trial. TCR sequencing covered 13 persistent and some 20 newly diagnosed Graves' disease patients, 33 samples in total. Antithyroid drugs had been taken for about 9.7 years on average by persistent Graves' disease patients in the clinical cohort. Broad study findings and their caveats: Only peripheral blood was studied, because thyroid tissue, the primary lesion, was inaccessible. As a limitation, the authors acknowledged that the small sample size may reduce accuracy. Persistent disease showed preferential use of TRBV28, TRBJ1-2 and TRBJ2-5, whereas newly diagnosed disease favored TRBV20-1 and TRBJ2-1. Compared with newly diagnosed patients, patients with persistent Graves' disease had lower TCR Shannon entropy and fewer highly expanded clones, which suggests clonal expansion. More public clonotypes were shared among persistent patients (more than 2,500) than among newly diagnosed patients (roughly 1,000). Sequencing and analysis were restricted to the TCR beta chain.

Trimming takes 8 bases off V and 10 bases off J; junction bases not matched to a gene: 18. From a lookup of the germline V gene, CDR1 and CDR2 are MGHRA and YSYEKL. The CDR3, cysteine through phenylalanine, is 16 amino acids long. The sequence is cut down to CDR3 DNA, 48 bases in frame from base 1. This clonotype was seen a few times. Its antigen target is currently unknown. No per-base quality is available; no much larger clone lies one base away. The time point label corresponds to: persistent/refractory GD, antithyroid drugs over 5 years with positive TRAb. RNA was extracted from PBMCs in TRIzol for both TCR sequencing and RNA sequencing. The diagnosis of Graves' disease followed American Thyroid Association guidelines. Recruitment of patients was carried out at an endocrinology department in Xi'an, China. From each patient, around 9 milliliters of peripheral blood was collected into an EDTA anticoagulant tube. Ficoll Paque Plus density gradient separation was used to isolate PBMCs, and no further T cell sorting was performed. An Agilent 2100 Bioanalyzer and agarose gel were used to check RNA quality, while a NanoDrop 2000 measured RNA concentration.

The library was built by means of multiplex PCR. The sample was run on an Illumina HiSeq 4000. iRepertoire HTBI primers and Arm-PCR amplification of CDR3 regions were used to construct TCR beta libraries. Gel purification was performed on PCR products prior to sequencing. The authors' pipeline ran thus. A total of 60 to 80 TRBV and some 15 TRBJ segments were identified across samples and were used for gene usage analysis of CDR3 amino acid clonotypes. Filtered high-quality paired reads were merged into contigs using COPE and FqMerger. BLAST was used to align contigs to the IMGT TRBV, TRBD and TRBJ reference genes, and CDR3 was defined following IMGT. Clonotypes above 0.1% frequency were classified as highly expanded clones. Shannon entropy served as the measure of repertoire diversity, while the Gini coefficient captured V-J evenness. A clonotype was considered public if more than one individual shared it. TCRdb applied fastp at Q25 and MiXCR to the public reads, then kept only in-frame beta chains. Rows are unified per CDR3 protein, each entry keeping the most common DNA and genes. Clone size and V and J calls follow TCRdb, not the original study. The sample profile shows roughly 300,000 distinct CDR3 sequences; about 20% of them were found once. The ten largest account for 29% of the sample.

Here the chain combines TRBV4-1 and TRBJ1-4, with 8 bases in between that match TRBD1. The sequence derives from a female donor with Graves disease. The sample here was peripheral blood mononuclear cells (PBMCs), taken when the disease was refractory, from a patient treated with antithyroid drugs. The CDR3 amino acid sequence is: CASGDRLKRPSGKLFF. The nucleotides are TGCGCCAGCGGGGACAGGCTGAAACGGCCGTCGGGAAAACTGTTTTTT.